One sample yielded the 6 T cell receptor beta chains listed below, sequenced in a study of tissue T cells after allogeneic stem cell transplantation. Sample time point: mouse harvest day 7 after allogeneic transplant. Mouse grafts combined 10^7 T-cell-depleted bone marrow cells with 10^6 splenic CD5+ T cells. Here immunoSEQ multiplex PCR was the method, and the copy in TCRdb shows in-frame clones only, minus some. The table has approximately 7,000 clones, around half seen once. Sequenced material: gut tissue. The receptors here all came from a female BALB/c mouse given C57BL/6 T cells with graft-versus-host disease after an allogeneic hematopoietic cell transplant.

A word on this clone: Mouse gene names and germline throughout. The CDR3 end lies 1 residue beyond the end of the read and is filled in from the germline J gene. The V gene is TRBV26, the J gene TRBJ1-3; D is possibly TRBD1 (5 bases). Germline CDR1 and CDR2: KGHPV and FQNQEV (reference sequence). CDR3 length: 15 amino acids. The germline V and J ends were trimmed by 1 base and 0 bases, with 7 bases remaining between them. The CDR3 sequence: CASSLWGGSGNTLYF. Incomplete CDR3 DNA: TGTGCCAGCAGTCTGTGGGGGGGTTCTGGAAATACGCTCTAT.

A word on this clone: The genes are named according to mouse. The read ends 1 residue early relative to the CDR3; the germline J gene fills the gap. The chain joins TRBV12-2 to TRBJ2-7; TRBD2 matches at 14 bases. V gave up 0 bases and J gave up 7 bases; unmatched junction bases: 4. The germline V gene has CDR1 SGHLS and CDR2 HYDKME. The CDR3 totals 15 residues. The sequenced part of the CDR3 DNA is TGTGCCAGCTCTCTCGGGACTGGGGGGGCGCGCGAACAGTAC. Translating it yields CASSLGTGGAREQY. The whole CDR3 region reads CASSLGTGGAREQYF.

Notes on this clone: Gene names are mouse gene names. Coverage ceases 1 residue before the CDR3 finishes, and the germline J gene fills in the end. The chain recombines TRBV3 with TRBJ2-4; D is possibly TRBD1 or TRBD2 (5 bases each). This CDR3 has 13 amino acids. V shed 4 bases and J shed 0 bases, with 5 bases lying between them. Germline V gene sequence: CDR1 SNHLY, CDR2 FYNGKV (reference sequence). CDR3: CASSWGSQNTLYF. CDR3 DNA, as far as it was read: TGTGCCAGCAGCTGGGGGAGTCAAAACACCTTGTAC.

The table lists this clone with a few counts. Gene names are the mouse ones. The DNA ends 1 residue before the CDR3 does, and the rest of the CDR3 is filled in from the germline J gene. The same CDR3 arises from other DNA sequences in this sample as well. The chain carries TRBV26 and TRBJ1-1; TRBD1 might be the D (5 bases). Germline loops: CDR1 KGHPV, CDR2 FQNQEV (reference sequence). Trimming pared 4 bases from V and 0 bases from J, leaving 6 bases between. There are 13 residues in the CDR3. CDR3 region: CASSPGQNTEVFF. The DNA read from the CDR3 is TGTGCCAGCAGTCCGGGACAGAACACAGAAGTCTTC. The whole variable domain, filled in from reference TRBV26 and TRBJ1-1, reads NSKVIQTPRYLVKGQGQKAKMRCIPEKGHPVVFWYQQNKNNEFKFLINFQNQEVLQQIDMTEKRFSAECPSNSPCSLEIQSSEAGDSALYLCASSPGQNTEVFFGKGTRLTVV.

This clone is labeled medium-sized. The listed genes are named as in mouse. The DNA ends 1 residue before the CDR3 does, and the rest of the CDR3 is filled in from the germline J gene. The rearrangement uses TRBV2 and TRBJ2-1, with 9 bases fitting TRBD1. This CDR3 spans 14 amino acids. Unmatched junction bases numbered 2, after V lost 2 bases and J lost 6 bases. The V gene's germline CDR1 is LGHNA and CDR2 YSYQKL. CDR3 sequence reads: CASSQRDRVAEQFF. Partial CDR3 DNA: TGTGCCAGCAGCCAACGGGACAGGGTTGCTGAGCAGTTC.

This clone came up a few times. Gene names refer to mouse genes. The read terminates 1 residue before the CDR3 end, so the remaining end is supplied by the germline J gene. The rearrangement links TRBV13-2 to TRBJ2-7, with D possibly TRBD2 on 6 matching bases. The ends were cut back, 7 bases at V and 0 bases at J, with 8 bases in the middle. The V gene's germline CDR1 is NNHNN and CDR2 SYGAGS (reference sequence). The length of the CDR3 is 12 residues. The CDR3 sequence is CASLGSSYEQYF. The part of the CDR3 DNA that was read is TGTGCCAGCCTGGGGAGCTCCTATGAACAGTAC.